This T cell receptor beta chain was identified during a study of cytomegalovirus exposure and HLA in healthy donors. The CDR3 covers 13 residues. Trimming pared 7 bases from V and 6 bases from J, leaving 12 bases between. Germline V gene lookup returns CDR1 KGHSH and CDR2 LQKENI. The PCR ran on 60 Vbeta and 13 Jbeta primers. Sequencing used immunoSEQ multiplex PCR; TCRdb keeps in-frame clones, though not all of them. Of 140,000 to 150,000 clones listed, about 76% were seen once; the top ten hold 3% to 5%. This clone has just a few counts. The sample taken for sequencing was PBMCs. This chain links TRBV18 with TRBJ1-4; maybe TRBD1 (5 bases). This clonotype was obtained from a male donor in good health and CMV-seronegative. Here the CDR3 reads CASFRALDEKLFF. The DNA for the CDR3 is TGTGCCAGCTTCAGGGCGTTGGATGAAAAACTGTTTTTT.